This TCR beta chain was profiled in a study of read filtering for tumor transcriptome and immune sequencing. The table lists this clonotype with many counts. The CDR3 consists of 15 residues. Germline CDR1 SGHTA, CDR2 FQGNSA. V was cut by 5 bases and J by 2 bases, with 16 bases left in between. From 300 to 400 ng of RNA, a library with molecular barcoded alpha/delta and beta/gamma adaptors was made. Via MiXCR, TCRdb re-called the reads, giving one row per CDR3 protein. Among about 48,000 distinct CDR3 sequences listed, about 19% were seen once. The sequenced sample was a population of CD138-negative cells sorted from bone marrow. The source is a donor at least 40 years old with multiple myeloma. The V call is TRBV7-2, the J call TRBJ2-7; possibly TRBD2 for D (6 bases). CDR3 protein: CASSQSRDLAYEQYF. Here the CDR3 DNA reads TGTGCCAGCAGCCAATCACGGGACTTGGCCTACGAGCAGTACTTC.